A single sample is the source of the 14 T cell receptor beta chains below, sequenced in a study of quantifying T cell responses using KT2 cells. Background on the study: Reverse transcription used primers in the TCR alpha and beta constant regions.

An oligo carrying a UMI was ligated to the cDNA 3' end. First-round PCR used four to five cycles and beta primers RC1.1 and RC1.2 covering TRBC1 and TRBC2. TCRdb reanalysed the UMI-ligation and nested PCR reads using MiXCR and keeps one entry per CDR3 protein. The sample has fewer than 40,000 distinct CDR3 sequences, 7.3% seen once; the top ten hold approximately 14%. The sequenced material came from PBMCs spiked with cells of the T cell clone KT2. The receptors originated from a human donor.

This clonotype was counted a few times. The J gene is TRBJ1-2, the V gene TRBV6-5; TRBD1 aligns across 7 bases. V shed 6 bases, J shed 3 bases, and the junction held 1 base outside the gene matches. The CDR3 is 12 amino acids. Germline CDR1 reads MNHEY; CDR2 reads SVGAGI. The CDR3 spells CASRGQYYGYTF. The CDR3 nucleotides read TGTGCCAGCAGGGGACAGTACTATGGCTACACCTTC.

This clonotype was observed at least ten times. The V and J genes are TRBV15 and TRBJ2-1; TRBD2 aligns across 14 bases. This CDR3 has 16 amino acids. CDR1 is LNHNV, CDR2 YYDKDF, per germline (reference sequence). Germline trimming cut 1 base from V and 6 bases from J; bases unmatched to any gene: 2. CDR3 residues: CATSRAGTSGGNEQFF. The CDR3 DNA sequence: TGTGCCACCAGCAGAGCCGGGACTAGCGGGGGCAATGAGCAGTTCTTC. Drawing the rest from reference TRBV15 and TRBJ2-1, the complete variable domain is DAMVIQNPRYQVTQFGKPVTLSCSQTLNHNVMYWYQQKSSQAPKLLFHYYDKDFNNEADTPDNFQSRRPNTSFCFLDIRSPGLGDTAMYLCATSRAGTSGGNEQFFGPGTRLTVL.

The CDR3: CASSWGGTSVNEQFF. CDR3 DNA sequence: TGTGCCAGCAGCTGGGGGGGGACTAGCGTAAATGAGCAGTTCTTC. V is TRBV11-3 and J is TRBJ2-1; 10 nucleotides align to TRBD2. CDR1 is SGHNT, CDR2 YENEEA, per germline. The trim removed 4 bases at V and 7 bases at J, leaving 7 bases unmatched. CDR3 length equals 15 residues.

This clonotype was counted at least ten times. The chain carries TRBV6-1 and TRBJ1-1; unclear D gene. CDR3 length equals 14 residues. The V gene's germline CDR1 is MNHNS and CDR2 SASEGT. Trimming removed 7 bases at V and 5 bases at J, with 17 bases between. The CDR3: CASISTRARTEAFF. The CDR3 nucleotides are TGTGCCAGCATCTCTACCCGGGCACGGACTGAAGCTTTCTTT.

Ten or more counts support this clonotype. This chain links TRBV6-5 with TRBJ2-2, with TRBD1 as a possible D gene (7 bases). V was clipped by 7 bases and J by 5 bases, with 11 bases between them. Germline lookup yields CDR1 MNHEY and CDR2 SVGAGI. The CDR3 has 13 residues. CDR3 coding DNA: TGTGCCAGCATGGCAGGGGGGACCGGGGAGCTGTTTTTT. This gives the protein CASMAGGTGELFF.

This clonotype was seen many times. This chain connects TRBV4-3 to TRBJ2-1; D may be TRBD2 (5 bases). V was pared by 3 bases and J by 4 bases, with 16 bases between. The CDR3 is 16 amino acids. Germline V gene data show CDR1 as LGHNA and CDR2 as YSLEER. The DNA for the CDR3 is TGCGCCAGCAGCCATATAAGGCTAGCCCGTTACAATGAGCAGTTCTTC. This encodes CASSHIRLARYNEQFF.

At least ten counts were recorded for this clonotype. The chain links TRBV27 to TRBJ1-6; D gene unclear. The CDR3 spans 15 residues. Trimming cost V 5 bases and J 5 bases, with 13 bases left between them. Germline V gene lookup returns CDR1 MNHEY and CDR2 SMNVEV (reference sequence). The CDR3 coding sequence is TGTGCCAGCAGTCGGTCCCTCCGGAATAATTCACCCCTCCACTTT. This translates into CASSRSLRNNSPLHF.

V and J are TRBV27 and TRBJ1-3; a possible D gene is TRBD1 (5 bases). V lost 2 bases and J lost 1, with 9 bases in between. The CDR3 has 15 amino acids. Germline assignment: CDR1 MNHEY and CDR2 SMNVEV (reference sequence). The CDR3 DNA reads TGTGCCAGCAGTTTAGGTGGGGCGTCTGGAAACACCATATATTTT. It encodes CASSLGGASGNTIYF.

There are many counts of this clonotype. The rearrangement links TRBV2 to TRBJ1-1, with D tentatively TRBD1 (5 bases). This CDR3 comprises 16 residues. Germline V gene lookup returns CDR1 SNHLY and CDR2 FYNNEI. The V and J ends lost 3 bases and 4 bases respectively, with 18 bases between them. The CDR3 is CASSEVRHSGATEAFF. For the CDR3, the DNA is TGTGCCAGCAGTGAGGTGAGACACTCCGGGGCCACTGAAGCTTTCTTT.

The genes are TRBV20-1 and TRBJ2-5, with D possibly matching TRBD2 (6 bases). Trimming removed 1 base from V and 5 bases from J, with 14 bases in between. The CDR3 contains 14 residues. CDR1 is DFQATT, CDR2 SNEGSKA, per germline (reference sequence). The CDR3 sequence: CSARGGEAGETQYF. CDR3 sequence (DNA): TGCAGTGCTAGAGGAGGGGAGGCTGGGGAGACCCAGTACTTC.

This clonotype occurred many times. This rearrangement joins TRBV12-3 or TRBV12-4 to TRBJ1-1; D is ambiguous. This CDR3 spans 14 amino acids. Trimming left V 2 bases short and J 8 bases short, with 15 bases between. The CDR3 spells CASSLKAVKREAFF. CDR3 nucleotide sequence: TGTGCCAGCAGTTTAAAGGCCGTAAAAAGAGAAGCTTTCTTT.

The chain combines TRBV6-2 or TRBV6-3 with TRBJ2-5, with 9 bases identical to TRBD2. From germline, CDR1 is MNHEY and CDR2 SVGEGT. V lost 4 bases to trimming and J lost 0 bases; unmatched junction nucleotides: 9. This CDR3 spans 17 amino acids. For the CDR3, the DNA is TGTGCCAGCAGTTCGACCCGACTAGCGGAGAACCAAGAGACCCAGTACTTC. It specifies CASSSTRLAENQETQYF.

This clonotype was counted many times. The V call is TRBV20-1, the J call TRBJ1-1; D not certain. Germline V gene sequence: CDR1 DFQATT, CDR2 SNEGSKA (reference sequence). CDR3 size: 11 residues. The V and J ends lost 3 bases and 6 bases respectively, with 8 bases between them. The CDR3 here is CSARAGAEAFF. The DNA of the CDR3 is TGCAGTGCTAGGGCCGGGGCTGAAGCTTTCTTT.

This clonotype was counted many times. The chain couples TRBV11-2 to TRBJ1-1; unclear D gene. The CDR3 loop spans 13 amino acids. The germline CDR1 and CDR2 sequences are SGHAT and FQNNGV. Trimming removed 4 bases at V and 0 bases at J, with 6 bases between. In DNA, the CDR3 is TGTGCCAGCAGCTCCTTGATGAACACTGAAGCTTTCTTT. It specifies CASSSLMNTEAFF.